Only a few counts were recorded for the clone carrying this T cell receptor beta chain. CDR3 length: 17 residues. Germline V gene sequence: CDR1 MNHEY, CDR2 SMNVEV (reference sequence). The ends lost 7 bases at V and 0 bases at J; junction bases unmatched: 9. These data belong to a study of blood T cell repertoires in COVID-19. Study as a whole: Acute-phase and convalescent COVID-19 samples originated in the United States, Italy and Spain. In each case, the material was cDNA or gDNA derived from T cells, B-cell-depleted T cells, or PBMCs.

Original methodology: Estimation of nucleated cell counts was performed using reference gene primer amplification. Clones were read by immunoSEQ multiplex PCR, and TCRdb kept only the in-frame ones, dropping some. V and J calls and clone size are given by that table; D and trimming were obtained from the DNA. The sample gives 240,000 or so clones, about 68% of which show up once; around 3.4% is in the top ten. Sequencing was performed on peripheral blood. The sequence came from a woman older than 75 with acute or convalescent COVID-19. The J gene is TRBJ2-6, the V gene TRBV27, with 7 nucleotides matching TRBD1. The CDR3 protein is CASMRPGQNSGANVLTF. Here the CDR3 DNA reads TGTGCCAGCATGAGACCGGGACAGAACTCTGGGGCCAACGTCCTGACTTTC.